The 10 T cell receptor beta chains given below trace back to one sample, sequenced in a study of cytomegalovirus exposure and HLA in healthy donors. Vbeta (60) and Jbeta (13) primers were used in the PCR. Measured with immunoSEQ multiplex PCR; TCRdb has only the in-frame clones, and not every one. The sample lists under 200,000 clones, around 80% seen once, with more than 5.5% in the top ten. The sequencing input was PBMCs. The receptors here all came from a man aged 35-49 years in good health and CMV-seronegative.

This chain uses TRBV5-6 with TRBJ2-2; maybe TRBD2 (5 bases). V lost 1 base, J lost 4 bases, and 8 bases lay in between. This CDR3 has 14 amino acids. Germline V gene data show CDR1 as SGHDT and CDR2 as YYEEEE. This CDR3 is CASSLHSGTGELFF. The CDR3, as DNA: TGTGCCAGCAGCTTGCACAGCGGCACCGGGGAGCTGTTTTTT.

The chain recombines TRBV19 with TRBJ2-3; D is unclear. Between the trimmed V and J ends, which lost 0 bases and 2 bases, there was a span of 6 bases. This CDR3 is built from 14 residues. Germline-derived CDR1 and CDR2 are LNHDA and SQIVND (reference sequence). The chain's CDR3 is CASSIDSDTDTQYF. CDR3 coding DNA: TGTGCCAGTAGTATAGACAGCGACACAGATACGCAGTATTTT.

The gene calls are TRBV14 and TRBJ1-1; D remains ambiguous. Germline assignment: CDR1 SGHDN and CDR2 FVKESK. Trimming took off 2 bases at V and 1 base at J, with 8 bases between the two ends. The CDR3 length is 14 residues. The CDR3 reads CASSQIRGNTEAFF. CDR3 DNA sequence: TGTGCCAGCAGCCAAATTCGGGGGAACACTGAAGCTTTCTTT. Supplemented by reference TRBV14 and TRBJ1-1, the full variable domain reads EAGVTQFPSHSVIEKGQTVTLRCDPISGHDNLYWYRRVMGKEIKFLLHFVKESKQDESGMPNNRFLAERTGGTYSTLKVQPAELEDSGVYFCASSQIRGNTEAFFGQGTRLTVV.

Note on this clone: An end of the junction differs from the germline gene, which may be a read error. J is TRBJ1-1 and V is TRBV14, with D possibly matching TRBD1 (6 bases). CDR1 and CDR2 (germline): SGHDN, FVKESK. The CDR3 runs to 13 residues. The CDR3 sequence is CTSSLRGGTEAFF. DNA of the CDR3: TGTACCAGCAGCCTCCGAGGGGGCACTGAAGCTTTCTTT.

The J gene is TRBJ2-2, the V gene TRBV4-3; 9 bases line up with TRBD1. Germline V gene lookup returns CDR1 LGHNA and CDR2 YSLEER. CDR3 length equals 17 residues. V lost 0 bases to trimming and J lost 5 bases; unmatched junction nucleotides: 7. The CDR3 nucleotides read TGCGCCAGCAGCCAAGATTCCGGGACAGGGCGGACCGGGGAGCTGTTTTTT. It yields the protein CASSQDSGTGRTGELFF.

This clone turned up a few times. This chain joins TRBV30 and TRBJ1-4; D not certain. The V and J ends lost 0 bases and 11 bases respectively, with 16 bases between them. Germline V CDR1 and CDR2: GTSNPN, SVGIG (reference sequence). The CDR3 is made up of 14 amino acids. The CDR3: CAWSVQSQVGKLFF. The CDR3 bases are TGTGCCTGGAGTGTACAGTCCCAGGTCGGTAAACTGTTTTTT.

This chain joins TRBV11-3 and TRBJ1-1; 10 bases map to TRBD1. Unmatched junction bases numbered 8, after V lost 1 base and J lost 3 bases. The germline gives CDR1 SGHNT, CDR2 YENEEA. This CDR3 has 17 amino acids. CDR3 region: CASSLAATGGSDTEAFF. CDR3 nucleotides: TGTGCCAGCAGCTTAGCCGCGACAGGGGGCTCGGACACTGAAGCTTTCTTT.

J is TRBJ2-2 and V is TRBV29-1, with 9 bases that match TRBD2. Unmatched junction bases numbered 4, after V lost 2 bases and J lost 3 bases. The CDR3 loop spans 15 amino acids. Germline V gene sequence: CDR1 SQVTM, CDR2 ANQGSEA. The chain's CDR3 is CSVEPAGGHTGELFF. For the CDR3, the DNA is TGCAGCGTTGAACCAGCGGGAGGCCACACCGGGGAGCTGTTTTTT.

The sample holds a few counts of this clone. The same CDR3 also results from other DNA sequences found in this sample. The rearrangement links TRBV6-5 to TRBJ1-2; perhaps TRBD1 as D (5 bases). This CDR3 is 11 amino acids long. With 5 bases removed from V and 8 bases from J, the gap between germline ends came to 9 bases. The germline V gene has CDR1 MNHEY and CDR2 SVGAGI. The CDR3, as DNA: TGTGCCAGCAGTCCTGGGGCGGGCTACACCTTC. Its translation: CASSPGAGYTF.

J is TRBJ1-3 and V is TRBV9, with no clear D. V dropped 2 bases and J dropped 4 bases, with 10 bases sitting between them. CDR3 length: 14 amino acids. Germline V gives CDR1 SGDLS, CDR2 YYNGEE. The chain's CDR3 is CASSVGVQGNTIYF. The CDR3 region has the DNA TGTGCCAGCAGCGTGGGCGTCCAGGGAAACACCATATATTTT.